The 8 T cell receptor beta chains reported below all come from one sample, sequenced in a study of cytomegalovirus exposure and HLA in healthy donors. This PCR relied on a set of 60 Vbeta primers and 13 Jbeta primers. Generated by immunoSEQ multiplex PCR, the TCRdb table keeps only in-frame clones and is missing some. This sample has fewer than 150,000 clones; roughly 80% occur once, and the top ten carry around 2%. The sample comprised PBMCs. These receptors all stem from a man aged 30-40 years in good health and CMV-seronegative.

As DNA, the CDR3 is TGTGCCAGCAGCCAGACAGGGTTCGAAAAACTGTTTTTT. Its protein product is CASSQTGFEKLFF. This rearrangement joins TRBV27 to TRBJ1-4, with 7 bases lining up with TRBD1. Per the germline V gene, CDR1 is MNHEY and CDR2 is SMNVEV (reference sequence). The CDR3 is made up of 13 amino acids. The trim removed 6 bases at V and 8 bases at J, leaving 6 bases unmatched.

This clone turned up a few times. The chain couples TRBV18 to TRBJ2-7; 7 positions match TRBD2. In germline, CDR1 is KGHSH, CDR2 LQKENI. The V segment lost 4 bases and the J segment 6 bases; nucleotides outside the gene matches: 3. The CDR3 extends over 12 amino acids. The chain's CDR3 is CASSRTSSEQYF. In DNA, the CDR3 is TGTGCCAGCTCACGGACTAGTAGCGAGCAGTACTTC.

The chain couples TRBV25-1 to TRBJ2-6, with unresolved D. The CDR3 is made up of 13 amino acids. Germline CDR1 and CDR2: MGHDK and SYGVNS. V was shortened by 3 bases and J by 7 bases, with 7 bases between the two germline ends. CDR3 residues: CASSDDRANVLTF. The CDR3, as DNA: TGTGCCAGCAGTGATGATAGAGCCAACGTCCTGACTTTC. Full variable domain (rest looked up from reference TRBV25-1 and TRBJ2-6): EADIYQTPRYLVIGTGKKITLECSQTMGHDKMYWYQQDPGMELHLIHYSYGVNSTEKGDLSSESTVSRIRTEHFPLTLESARPSHTSQYLCASSDDRANVLTFGAGSRLTVL.

The chain carries TRBV18 and TRBJ2-2, with 11 bases matching TRBD2. J was trimmed by 0 bases and V by 3 bases; bases with no gene match: 3. In germline, CDR1 is KGHSH, CDR2 LQKENI. This CDR3 region has 17 residues. CDR3 loop: CASSPPTSGANTGELFF. The CDR3 DNA reads as TGTGCCAGCTCACCTCCGACTAGCGGGGCGAACACCGGGGAGCTGTTTTTT.

This clone was found a few times. J is TRBJ1-1 and V is TRBV6-6, with D tentatively TRBD1 (6 bases). This CDR3 contains 15 residues. In germline, CDR1 is MNHNY, CDR2 SVGAGI (reference sequence). V dropped 2 bases and J dropped 1 base, with 11 bases sitting between them. CDR3 amino acids: CASSYGQGWNTEAFF. CDR3 sequence (DNA): TGTGCCAGCAGTTACGGGCAGGGGTGGAACACTGAAGCTTTCTTT.

This chain joins TRBV6-6 and TRBJ1-5; 7 nucleotides match TRBD1. The CDR3 consists of 14 residues. Germline CDR1 is MNHNY and CDR2 is SVGAGI (reference sequence). Unmatched junction bases numbered 9, after V lost 7 bases and J lost 6 bases. CDR3 sequence reads: CASIDRDGPQPQHF. The CDR3, as DNA: TGTGCCAGCATTGACAGGGATGGGCCTCAGCCCCAGCATTTT.

The J gene is TRBJ1-5, the V gene TRBV9; TRBD1 matches at 8 bases. The V and J ends lost 4 bases and 1 base, in that order; junction bases with no gene match: 4. Per germline, CDR1 SGDLS and CDR2 YYNGEE. CDR3 length: 15 amino acids. The CDR3 region has the DNA TGTGCCAGCAGCAATGACAGGGGAAGCAATCAGCCCCAGCATTTT. This encodes CASSNDRGSNQPQHF.

This clone was detected only a few times. The chain employs TRBV19 and TRBJ2-1, with D possibly TRBD2 on 5 matching bases. Germline CDR1 is LNHDA and CDR2 is SQIVND (reference sequence). This CDR3 has 12 residues. V lost 4 bases to trimming and J lost 6 bases, with 7 bases between them. The CDR3 sequence: CASSTGGNEQFF. The CDR3 DNA sequence: TGTGCCAGTAGTACTGGAGGCAATGAGCAGTTCTTC.